This TCR beta chain emerged from a study of blood T cells in healthy people across ages (dated by TCRdb to the mid-2010s). About the study as a whole: In model experiments, roughly one uniquely barcoded TCR beta cDNA molecule per two T cells was captured by template switching. Donors were grouped into four age groups: young (average 16 years), middle-aged (39), aged (around 56) and long-lived (about 82). The study measured age-related changes in TCR beta repertoire diversity using deep sequencing normalized with unique cDNA molecular identifiers. Two additional independent replicas of 1 million unique cDNA reads from the same blood draw were analyzed for two donors (one aged 18 to 30 and one aged 80 or older). Donors of different ages were randomly distributed across sequencing lanes to avoid experimental bias. What the study reported, not specific to this receptor: The percentage of naive T cells measured by flow cytometry correlated strongly with observed TCR beta diversity. Donor CMV infection status was unknown, potentially confounding age-related changes in expanded clonotypes. Observed TCR beta diversity per million T cells fell roughly linearly with age, and a significant reduction was already apparent by age about 38. Bulk unsorted PBMC profiling prevented conclusive comparison of naive and antigen-experienced compartments. Estimates of total diversity based on one million sequenced T cells were regarded as lower bounds and as underestimates. Compared with the aged group, the long-lived group had more naive CD4+ T cells, fewer expanded clones and increased TCR diversity, a pattern suggesting age selection.

Receptor libraries were prepared by 5' RACE. The sequencing machine was an Illumina HiSeq 2500. A second PCR of roughly 7 to 11 cycles was performed with a sample-barcoded 5' primer and a J-beta primer mix. A template-switch 5' adaptor carrying 12 random nucleotides introduced a unique molecular identifier onto each TCR beta cDNA molecule. Each sample yielded at least 2.5 million CDR3-containing paired-end reads. First-strand cDNA was synthesized from all RNA with the Mint cDNA synthesis kit, primed by a TRBC-specific oligonucleotide. After uracil-DNA glycosylase treatment, a first 18-cycle PCR used universal primers M1SS and BC2_uni_R on all cDNA. As for how the authors treated the data: For normalization, 1 million high-quality reads were randomly selected from each sample, with every read carrying a distinct molecular identifier. Reads with shared molecular identifiers were discarded instead of being binned into consensus sequences. MiTCR, run with a Q25 quality threshold and the strictest error-elimination algorithm, handled CDR3 identification, clonotype clustering and error correction. A nonparametric unseen species model using Euler transformation provided a lower-bound estimate of total TCR beta diversity. Clones were called with MiXCR by TCRdb after fastp trimmed the public reads at Q25, and only in-frame beta chains were retained. When rows share a CDR3 protein, they turn into one entry using the most common DNA and genes. It is TCRdb's table, rather than the study itself, that gives the V and J calls and clone size. Across this sample there are over 1,300,000 distinct CDR3 sequences, with almost 60% seen only once. Roughly 6.3% of the sample lies in the top ten.

Donors were a few dozen systemically healthy Caucasian individuals from Russia aged roughly 6 to 100 years. Around 10 milliliters of peripheral blood were drawn from each donor into EDTA-treated Vacutainer tubes. Ficoll-Paque density-gradient centrifugation was used to isolate PBMCs, with at least 6.5 million per sample. Trizol reagent was used to extract total RNA from PBMCs, with at least 5.5 micrograms per sample. Naive CD45RAhigh/CD27high T cell percentages were measured by flow cytometry on a PBMC aliquot from every donor. A distance of 14 bases separates the germline ends of V and J, which lose 1 base and 7 bases respectively. Looking up the germline V gene yields CDR1 SGHAT and CDR2 FQNNGV. The CDR3 goes from the cysteine to the phenylalanine over 15 residues. Only CDR3 DNA remains: 45 bases, in frame from the first base. With respect to this clonotype: Its binding antigen is unknown. The sample holds no much larger clone one base away, and base qualities are not on file.

This sequence originates from a man younger than 35 in good health. Source material: blood. The sequence joins TRBV11-2 to TRBJ2-1; the D gene cannot be resolved reliably. The nucleotide sequence reads TGTGCCAGCAGCTTAGGTAGGCAAGCTAGGAATGAGCAGTTCTTC. It encodes CASSLGRQARNEQFF.